One and the same sample provided the 32 T cell receptor beta chains below, sequenced in a study of blood T cell repertoires in COVID-19. TCRdb's table, derived via immunoSEQ multiplex PCR, lists solely in-frame clones and lacks some. The sample holds some 300,000 clones, around 84% seen once. Sequenced material: peripheral blood. The receptors originated from a man aged 70 or older with acute or convalescent COVID-19.

This clone was counted a single time. The J gene is TRBJ2-7, the V gene TRBV5-6; D remains ambiguous. Germline V gene lookup returns CDR1 SGHDT and CDR2 YYEEEE. There are 12 residues in the CDR3. With 4 bases removed from V and 7 bases from J, the gap between germline ends came to 12 bases. This CDR3 is CASSHPSTEQYF. The CDR3 bases are TGTGCCAGCAGCCATCCCTCGACAGAGCAGTACTTC.

The rearrangement links TRBV29-1 to TRBJ2-3; D may be TRBD2 (5 bases). The V and J ends lost 3 bases and 0 bases respectively, with 13 bases between them. In germline, CDR1 is SQVTM, CDR2 ANQGSEA. This CDR3 region has 15 residues. The CDR3 DNA follows: TGCAGCGTTGATTCCGGACTGGGAAGCACAGATACGCAGTATTTT. Translating gives CSVDSGLGSTDTQYF.

This clone was seen a handful of times. The chain combines TRBV18 with TRBJ2-3, with TRBD2 as a possible D gene (5 bases). The CDR3 runs to 15 residues. Germline CDR1 KGHSH, CDR2 LQKENI. The germline V and J ends were trimmed by 2 bases and 4 bases, with 13 bases remaining between them. CDR3 coding DNA: TGTGCCAGCTCACCAGTCTGGACTCGAGCAGATACGCAGTATTTT. It yields the protein CASSPVWTRADTQYF. Based on the CDR3 plus reference TRBV18 and TRBJ2-3, the full variable domain is NAGVMQNPRHLVRRRGQEARLRCSPMKGHSHVYWYRQLPEEGLKFMVYLQKENIIDESGMPKERFSAEFPKEGPSILRIQQVVRGDSAAYFCASSPVWTRADTQYFGPGTRLTVL.

This clone was recorded only once. The chain couples TRBV5-6 to TRBJ1-2; D is ambiguous. This CDR3 has 14 residues. V was clipped by 0 bases and J by 8 bases, with 14 bases between them. Germline CDR1 reads SGHDT; CDR2 reads YYEEEE. The CDR3 DNA reads as TGTGCCAGCAGCTTGGCCGCAGGTCAGGCAGGCTACACCTTC. Protein sequence: CASSLAAGQAGYTF.

The V and J genes are TRBV28 and TRBJ2-5; the match to TRBD1 covers 10 bases. In germline, CDR1 is MDHEN, CDR2 SYDVKM. This CDR3 is built from 17 residues. V gave up 2 bases and J gave up 4 bases; unmatched junction bases: 10. The CDR3 here is CASSLTTTGGWVETQYF. CDR3 coding DNA: TGTGCCAGCAGTTTAACTACGACAGGGGGCTGGGTAGAGACCCAGTACTTC.

The genes are TRBV27 and TRBJ1-1, with D possibly TRBD1 on 6 matching bases. Trimming took 5 bases from V and 7 from J, leaving 20 bases between them. CDR1 and CDR2 from the germline V gene are MNHEY and SMNVEV (reference sequence). CDR3 length: 15 amino acids. Written as DNA, the CDR3 is TGTGCCAGCAGTGTTCTTTGGGGGGGGGCATTTGAAGCTTTCTTT. Protein product: CASSVLWGGAFEAFF.

This chain links TRBV3-1 (or the pseudogene TRBV3-2) with TRBJ2-7; possibly TRBD2 for D (6 bases). V lost 0 bases and J 3 bases, leaving 9 bases between the germline ends. The V gene's germline CDR1 is LGHDT and CDR2 YNNKEL (reference sequence). The length of the CDR3 is 14 residues. CDR3 residues: CASSQDYGSYEQYF. CDR3 nucleotides: TGTGCCAGCAGCCAAGACTACGGGAGCTACGAGCAGTACTTC.

DNA for the CDR3: TGTTTGACCAGGGCCTACGTAGGGGGCTACACCTTC. It encodes CLTRAYVGGYTF. The V gene is TRBV28, the J gene TRBJ1-2; maybe TRBD1 (5 bases). Per the germline V gene, CDR1 is MDHEN and CDR2 is SYDVKM. This CDR3 region has 12 residues.

The rearrangement uses TRBV30 and TRBJ1-2; weak D call: TRBD1 (6 bases). V lost 2 bases and J lost 4, with 17 bases in between. This CDR3 comprises 15 residues. Germline loops: CDR1 GTSNPN, CDR2 SVGIG (reference sequence). CDR3 bases: TGTGCCTGGAGTCCAACAGGGAACCTCTTCTATGGCTACACCTTC. Protein sequence: CAWSPTGNLFYGYTF.

The CDR3 region is CASSLDGQAGASTDTQYF. CDR3 bases: TGTGCCAGCAGCTTAGATGGCCAAGCGGGGGCTAGCACAGATACGCAGTATTTT. This sequence joins TRBV11-2 and TRBJ2-3, with 8 bases that match TRBD2. After removal of 0 bases from V and 0 bases from J, the junction contained 8 bases not matched to a gene. Germline lookup yields CDR1 SGHAT and CDR2 FQNNGV. The CDR3 has 18 residues.

The chain carries TRBV2 and TRBJ2-7; 7 bases agree with TRBD1. The CDR3 runs 15 residues. The V and J ends lost 4 bases and 3 bases, in that order; junction bases with no gene match: 9. Germline V gene data show CDR1 as SNHLY and CDR2 as FYNNEI. The CDR3, as DNA: TGTGCCAGCAGTGGGTGGGACAGCCCGATCTACGAGCAGTACTTC. Translation gives CASSGWDSPIYEQYF.

V usage is TRBV3-1 (or the pseudogene TRBV3-2) and J usage is TRBJ2-5; D is perhaps TRBD2 (6 bases). V shed 1 base and J shed 5 bases, with 17 bases lying between them. Looked up from germline, CDR1 is LGHDT and CDR2 is YNNKEL (reference sequence). This CDR3 has 16 residues. The DNA for the CDR3 is TGTGCCAGCAGCCAAGGCCTAGCGTCCATGGGGGAGACCCAGTACTTC. Residues: CASSQGLASMGETQYF.

The chain recombines TRBV24-1 with TRBJ2-3; tentative D call: TRBD1 (6 bases). This CDR3 contains 13 residues. Germline loops: CDR1 KGHDR, CDR2 SFDVKD. The germline V and J ends were trimmed by 4 bases and 7 bases, with 11 bases remaining between them. The CDR3 sequence is CATSDGRGYTQYF. The CDR3 DNA is TGTGCCACCAGTGACGGCAGGGGATATACGCAGTATTTT.

This chain connects TRBV5-1 to TRBJ1-4, with 7 bases that match TRBD1. Germline V gives CDR1 SGHRS, CDR2 YFSETQ. This CDR3 region has 17 residues. V dropped 4 bases and J dropped 7; count of bases not matched to a gene: 16. The CDR3 bases are TGCGCCAGCAGCAACGGAATACAGGGGCCGGATCGTGAAAAACTGTTTTTT. Its protein is CASSNGIQGPDREKLFF.

The chain employs TRBV6-5 and TRBJ1-2; D is possibly TRBD1 (5 bases). Trimming took 2 bases from V and 4 from J, leaving 11 bases between them. The CDR3 spans 14 residues. The V gene's germline CDR1 is MNHEY and CDR2 SVGAGI. The chain's CDR3 is CASSYGHPGYGYTF. The CDR3 region has the DNA TGTGCCAGCAGTTACGGACACCCTGGCTATGGCTACACCTTC.

The rearrangement uses TRBV5-4 and TRBJ2-5; 9 nucleotides agree with TRBD2. The ends lost 4 bases at V and 1 base at J; junction bases unmatched: 8. This CDR3 is built from 16 residues. The germline V gene encodes CDR1 SGHNT and CDR2 YYREEE (reference sequence). CDR3 DNA sequence: TGTGCCAGCAGCCGCGCGGGGGGGCTGGCCCAAGAGACCCAGTACTTC. Protein product: CASSRAGGLAQETQYF. The full variable domain, with the rest looked up from reference TRBV5-4 and TRBJ2-5, is ETGVTQSPTHLIKTRGQQVTLRCSSQSGHNTVSWYQQALGQGPQFIFQYYREEENGRGNFPPRFSGLQFPNYSSELNVNALELDDSALYLCASSRAGGLAQETQYFGPGTRLLVL.

In its sample, this clone was seen a few times. The CDR3 spells CSVAGTGGLNTEAFF. DNA for the CDR3: TGCAGCGTGGCCGGGACAGGGGGGCTAAACACTGAAGCTTTCTTT. This chain joins TRBV29-1 and TRBJ1-1, with 11 positions matching TRBD1. The CDR3 length is 15 residues. From germline, CDR1 is SQVTM and CDR2 ANQGSEA. V shed 6 bases and J 2 bases; nucleotides not matched to a gene: 8. Full variable domain (rest looked up from reference TRBV29-1 and TRBJ1-1): SAVISQKPSRDICQRGTSLTIQCQVDSQVTMMFWYRQQPGQSLTLIATANQGSEATYESGFVIDKFPISRPNLTFSTLTVSNMSPEDSSIYLCSVAGTGGLNTEAFFGQGTRLTVV.

V and J are TRBV6-5 and TRBJ2-7, with 8 nucleotides matching TRBD2. The CDR3 covers 14 residues. V lost 8 bases, J lost 1 base, and 7 bases stayed unmatched. From germline, CDR1 is MNHEY and CDR2 SVGAGI. This CDR3 reads CASGAGDRSYEQYF. The DNA for the CDR3 is TGTGCCAGCGGAGCGGGAGACAGGTCCTACGAGCAGTACTTC.

This rearrangement joins TRBV5-6 to TRBJ2-3; tentative D call: TRBD1 (5 bases). The germline V gene has CDR1 SGHDT and CDR2 YYEEEE. CDR3 size: 14 residues. V was trimmed by 2 bases and J by 2 bases, leaving 9 bases between them. CDR3 DNA sequence: TGTGCCAGCAGCTTATACAGGTACACAGATACGCAGTATTTT. It is translated as CASSLYRYTDTQYF.

The V gene is TRBV4-3, the J gene TRBJ2-7; perhaps TRBD2 as D (6 bases). CDR1 is LGHNA, CDR2 YSLEER, per germline. V was shortened by 0 bases and J by 5 bases, with 14 bases between the two germline ends. This CDR3 region has 15 residues. Here the CDR3 reads CASSQDPTGANEQYF. The CDR3 DNA sequence: TGCGCCAGCAGCCAAGATCCCACGGGAGCGAACGAGCAGTACTTC.

The chain links TRBV5-8 to TRBJ1-1, with TRBD1 identical over 9 bases. The CDR3 is 13 amino acids. Germline trimming cut 2 bases from V and 9 bases from J; bases unmatched to any gene: 5. CDR1 is SGHTS, CDR2 YDEGEE, per germline. In DNA form, the CDR3 reads TGTGCCAGCAGCTTACACAGGGGGCGGCAAGCTTTCTTT. As protein: CASSLHRGRQAFF.

The chain recombines TRBV7-9 with TRBJ1-6, with 9 positions matching TRBD1. Trimming cost V 2 bases and J 9 bases; bases outside gene matches: 2. Germline V gene lookup returns CDR1 SEHNR and CDR2 FQNEAQ (reference sequence). The CDR3 loop spans 14 amino acids. CDR3 coding DNA: TGTGCCAGCAGCTTACAACAGGGGGCTTCACCCCTCCACTTT. This encodes CASSLQQGASPLHF.

The CDR3 nucleotides are TGTGCCATCAGTGAGGGACAGGGGAGTGGAAACACCATATATTTT. It codes for CAISEGQGSGNTIYF. V gene TRBV10-3 combines with J gene TRBJ1-3, with TRBD1 identical over 9 bases. This CDR3 spans 15 amino acids. The germline V gene has CDR1 ENHRY and CDR2 SYGVKD. Trimming at V came to 2 bases and at J to 3 bases, leaving 2 bases not matched to a gene.

This chain connects TRBV10-3 to TRBJ1-6, with D unclear. The germline gives CDR1 ENHRY, CDR2 SYGVKD. The V end was cut by 5 bases, the J end by 7 bases, with 15 bases between. This CDR3 is built from 15 residues. The CDR3 nucleotides read TGTGCCATCAGTCAAATCGACGGTAGCAATTCACCCCTCCACTTT. Translating it yields CAISQIDGSNSPLHF.

This rearrangement joins TRBV5-6 to TRBJ2-7; D not certain. The CDR3 sequence is 15 residues long. V shed 4 bases and J shed 3 bases, with 17 bases lying between them. From germline, CDR1 is SGHDT and CDR2 YYEEEE. CDR3 bases: TGTGCCAGCAGCCTTGGTTGGGCCTCGAGCTACGAGCAGTACTTC. It translates to CASSLGWASSYEQYF.

CDR3 protein: CASSKAVTDTQYF. CDR3 nucleotide sequence: TGTGCCAGTAGTAAGGCGGTCACAGATACGCAGTATTTT. This chain connects TRBV19 to TRBJ2-3; no reliable D call. Trimming removed 4 bases from V and 2 bases from J, with 7 bases in between. Looked up from germline, CDR1 is LNHDA and CDR2 is SQIVND (reference sequence). The length of the CDR3 is 13 residues.

The DNA of the CDR3 is TGTGCCAGCAGTCTCCATGTAGCGACCTACAATGAGCAGTTCTTC. Its protein product is CASSLHVATYNEQFF. This chain joins TRBV6-2 or TRBV6-3 and TRBJ2-1; maybe TRBD2 (5 bases). Germline V gives CDR1 MNHEY, CDR2 SVGEGT. The germline V and J ends were trimmed by 5 bases and 2 bases, with 13 bases remaining between them. The CDR3 contains 15 residues.

This sequence joins TRBV4-1 and TRBJ2-2; 7 bases fit TRBD1. Per the germline V gene, CDR1 is MGHRA and CDR2 is YSYEKL. V dropped 4 bases and J dropped 6; count of bases not matched to a gene: 14. CDR3 length: 17 residues. The DNA for the CDR3 is TGCGCCAGCAGCCCTGAGACAGGGCCGGGGATCCCCGGGGAGCTGTTTTTT. Residues: CASSPETGPGIPGELFF.

The chain combines TRBV7-9 with TRBJ2-3, with 7 bases that match TRBD2. The CDR3 is 14 amino acids. Germline assignment: CDR1 SEHNR and CDR2 FQNEAQ (reference sequence). Trimming took 5 bases from V and 4 from J; bases not matched to a gene: 6. The CDR3 sequence is CASSRGSTPDTQYF. DNA of the CDR3: TGTGCCAGCAGCCGCGGGAGTACCCCAGATACGCAGTATTTT.

The chain employs TRBV4-1 and TRBJ2-2; TRBD2 matches 8 bases. V dropped 6 bases and J dropped 3; count of bases not matched to a gene: 9. This CDR3 region has 16 residues. CDR1 and CDR2 from the germline V gene are MGHRA and YSYEKL. This CDR3 is CASRREAGPYTGELFF. The CDR3 DNA is TGCGCCAGCAGGCGGGAGGCAGGCCCGTACACCGGGGAGCTGTTTTTT.

In this sample, this clone turned up once. CDR3 nucleotides: TGCGCCAGCAGACGTGGGCCTGATAATTCACCCCTCCACTTT. Encoded protein: CASRRGPDNSPLHF. V and J are TRBV5-1 and TRBJ1-6; D gene uncertain. V was trimmed by 5 bases and J by 5 bases, leaving 11 bases between them. The germline V gene has CDR1 SGHRS and CDR2 YFSETQ. This CDR3 has 14 residues.

Notes on this clone: Other DNA sequences of this sample code for an identical CDR3. The chain links TRBV7-2 to TRBJ1-2; no clear D gene. V dropped 1 base and J dropped 2 bases, with 5 bases sitting between them. The CDR3 is 13 residues long. CDR1 and CDR2 (germline): SGHTA, FQGNSA. CDR3 sequence reads: CASSLGQNYGYTF. The CDR3 DNA reads as TGTGCCAGCAGCTTAGGTCAGAACTATGGCTACACCTTC. Full variable domain (rest looked up from reference TRBV7-2 and TRBJ1-2): GAGVSQSPSNKVTEKGKDVELRCDPISGHTALYWYRQSLGQGLEFLIYFQGNSAPDKSGLPSDRFSAERTGGSVSTLTIQRTQQEDSAVYLCASSLGQNYGYTFGSGTRLTVV.